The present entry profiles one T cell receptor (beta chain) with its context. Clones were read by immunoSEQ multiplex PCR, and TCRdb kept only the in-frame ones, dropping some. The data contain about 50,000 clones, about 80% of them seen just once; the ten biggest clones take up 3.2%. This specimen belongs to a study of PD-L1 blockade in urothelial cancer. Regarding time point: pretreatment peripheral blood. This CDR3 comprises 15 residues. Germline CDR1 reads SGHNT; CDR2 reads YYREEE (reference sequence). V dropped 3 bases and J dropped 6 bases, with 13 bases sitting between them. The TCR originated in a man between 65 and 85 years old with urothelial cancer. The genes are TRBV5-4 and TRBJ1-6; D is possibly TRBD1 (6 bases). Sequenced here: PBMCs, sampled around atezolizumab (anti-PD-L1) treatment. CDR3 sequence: CASSSRTEGNSPLHF. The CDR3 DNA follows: TGTGCCAGCAGCTCCCGGACAGAGGGTAATTCACCCCTCCACTTT. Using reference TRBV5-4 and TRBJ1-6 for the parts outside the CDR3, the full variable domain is ETGVTQSPTHLIKTRGQQVTLRCSSQSGHNTVSWYQQALGQGPQFIFQYYREEENGRGNFPPRFSGLQFPNYSSELNVNALELDDSALYLCASSSRTEGNSPLHFGNGTRLTVT.